This T cell receptor (beta chain) derives from a study of blood T cells in healthy people across ages. The study, taken as a whole, reports: Those diversity estimates obtained from one million T cells were thought to be underestimates. Versus aged donors, long-lived donors had higher diversity and more naive CD4+ cells.

Between the trimmed V and J ends, which lost 4 bases and 0 bases, there was a span of 13 bases. The CDR3 is 16 residues long. The germline V gene has CDR1 SQVTM and CDR2 ANQGSEA. This clonotype was seen ten or more times. Its antigen is currently unknown. Every donor contributed about 10 milliliters of peripheral blood by blood draw. Alongside a J-beta primer mix, a sample-barcoded 5' primer served in a second PCR lasting 7 to 11 cycles. Each CDR3 protein is one row after TCRdb ran MiXCR on the 5' RACE reads. The sample shows around 1,800,000 distinct CDR3 sequences, 30% to 40% of them seen only once. The gene calls are TRBV29-1 and TRBJ2-6, with a weak D call TRBD2 (6 bases). Sample: blood. The TCR originated in a human donor in good health. In DNA form, the CDR3 reads TGCAGCGTTGCTGGGACTTTCCGCTCTGGGGCCAACGTCCTGACTTTC. It yields the protein CSVAGTFRSGANVLTF.